This TCR beta chain is from a study of vaccination and CD4 T cells after COVID-19. In the study overall: Participants were administered two doses of either the BNT162b2 or the mRNA-1273 vaccine. From HCoV-229E, HCoV-OC43, HCoV-NL63 and SARS-CoV-2, overlapping spike peptides were used to stimulate the cells.

Whole-study findings and limits: Convalescent patients displayed a median 86.3% of reactive clones emerging only post-vaccination.

Germline V gene data show CDR1 as MRHNA and CDR2 as SNTAGT. CDR3 size: 15 residues. Trimming took 4 bases from V and 8 from J; bases not matched to a gene: 7. Specified treatment: roughly ten-day PBMC culture with coronavirus spike peptide pools or control peptides (ViraFEST assay). Scientists ran DNA taken from cultured CD4+ T cells through the Oncomine TCR Beta short-read assay for sequencing. Investigators isolated genomic DNA from cultured CD4+ T cells. TCRdb itself ran the PCR reads through MiXCR, one entry per CDR3 protein. The sample shows 9,500 to 15,000 distinct CDR3 sequences, 50% to 75% of them seen only once. In regard to this clonotype: The antigen is undetermined.

The rearrangement links TRBV6-4 to TRBJ1-4, with 10 bases matching TRBD1. Sequenced: CD4+ T cells from blood, cultured in vitro. This clonotype was sampled from a human donor who had recovered from COVID-19. The CDR3 coding sequence is TGTGCCAGCAGTGGCAGGACAGGGGGGCGAGAAAAACTGTTTTTT. Amino acids: CASSGRTGGREKLFF.